This TCR beta chain was identified in a study of blood T cell repertoires in COVID-19. Study as a whole: Sites in the United States, Italy and Spain provided acute and convalescent COVID-19 samples.

This clone showed up just once. In the original workflow: The authors estimated nucleated cell counts from reference gene primer amplification. The repertoire was sequenced with immunoSEQ multiplex PCR; TCRdb's copy has only in-frame clones and lacks some. D and trimming were read from the DNA, whereas the V and J calls and clone size are those reported in that table. The data show 150,000 to 200,000 clones, 65% to 90% seen once. With 7 bases clipped from V and 2 bases from J, the junction kept 17 bases outside the gene matches. The germline CDR1 and CDR2 sequences are MNHEY and SMNVEV (reference sequence). This CDR3 region has 18 residues.

The TCR was taken from a human donor in a cohort sampled during active COVID-19. The sample comprised peripheral blood. This chain links TRBV27 with TRBJ2-7, with 10 bases aligning to TRBD1. The CDR3, as DNA: TGTGCCAGCACTCAGCGCCCCCATAGGACAGGGGGGGCCTACGAGCAGTACTTC. Protein sequence: CASTQRPHRTGGAYEQYF.